This T cell receptor beta chain is from a study of T cells in Graves' hyperthyroidism and ophthalmopathy. In the study overall: It was at initial diagnosis, before any treatment, that peripheral blood was collected.

On this clonotype itself: Its specificity is unknown.

V was trimmed by 6 bases and J by 5 bases, leaving 5 bases between them. CDR1 and CDR2 from the germline V gene are SNHLY and FYNNEI. CDR3 length: 12 amino acids. The investigators amplified TCR beta CDR3 regions from RNA transcripts. First-round RT-PCR with HTBI primers amplified the TCR CDR3 region. TCRdb ran MiXCR on the multiplex PCR reads and lists one entry per CDR3 protein. The sample holds around 300,000 distinct CDR3 sequences; 14% are singletons and the top ten take just under 25%. Study-level results: By a 13 V-J model, ophthalmopathy was set apart from stable hyperthyroidism.

Patients were aged 18 to 65, had disease duration under 2 months, and had newly diagnosed hyperthyroidism. PBMCs came from 9 to 10 ml fresh peripheral blood. The sequence was collected from a woman aged 25 to 39 with Graves' hyperthyroidism. The chain uses TRBV2 and TRBJ1-6, with D uncertain. The sequenced sample consisted of blood. Here the CDR3 DNA reads TGTGCCAGCAGGGGTGATAATTCACCCCTCCACTTT. It yields the protein CASRGDNSPLHF.